Given below is one T cell receptor beta chain in context. Only in-frame clones appear in the TCRdb table, and some are missing; sequencing was by immunoSEQ multiplex PCR. This table holds roughly 100,000 clones, 84% found once. The sample belongs to a study of OX40 agonist ivuxolimab in advanced cancers. CDR3 length: 15 residues. The germline gives CDR1 SGHTA, CDR2 FQGNSA. V lost 1 base to trimming and J lost 4 bases, with 14 bases between them. The sample here was CD4+ or CD8+ T cells sorted from blood, taken in a trial of the OX40 agonist ivuxolimab. The chain is built from TRBV7-2 and TRBJ2-7, with D perhaps assigned TRBD1 or TRBD2 (6 bases each). The TCR was taken from an adult with an advanced solid tumor such as melanoma, head and neck, liver or kidney cancer. DNA of the CDR3: TGTGCCAGCAGCTTAGAAGGGGGGAGGTCGTACGAGCAGTACTTC. Its protein product is CASSLEGGRSYEQYF.